Listed below are T cell receptor beta chains from one sample, sequenced in a study of T cell responses to AZD1222 COVID-19 vaccine. Only in-frame clones appear in the TCRdb table, and some are missing; sequencing was by immunoSEQ multiplex PCR. Of over 150,000 clones in the sample, around nine tenths were seen once. The input for sequencing was peripheral blood, taken 28 days after the second AZD1222 dose. The receptor source for this set is an adult who received the AZD1222 COVID-19 vaccine. Both conserved end residues are part of each CDR3. Each record gives: clone size, J gene, V gene, D gene, CDR3 protein, CDR3 DNA. The D gene is left open where the match is weak. Size is stated for part of the rows, as once, few or many counts, or as a class when the clone is expanded.

NA | TRBJ2-5 | TRBV19 | TRBD1 | CASSIEDRGETQYF | TGTGCCAGTAGTATCGAGGACAGGGGAGAGACCCAGTACTTC
NA | TRBJ2-7 | TRBV6-2/TRBV6-3 | NA | CASSYTGPYEQYF | TGTGCCAGCAGTTATACGGGACCCTACGAGCAGTACTTC
NA | TRBJ2-7 | TRBV6-5 | NA | CASSGGWRGEQYF | TGTGCCAGCAGCGGAGGCTGGCGTGGGGAGCAGTACTTC
few | TRBJ2-7 | TRBV7-9 | NA | CASSPHVQGWEQYF | TGTGCCAGCAGCCCCCACGTGCAGGGGTGGGAGCAGTACTTC
NA | TRBJ1-3 | TRBV4-1 | NA | CASSQDSGNSGNTIYF | TGCGCCAGCAGCCAAGATTCAGGCAACTCTGGAAACACCATATATTTT
NA | TRBJ1-2 | TRBV5-8 | NA | CASSFMVAGNYGYTF | TGTGCCAGCAGCTTCATGGTCGCAGGGAACTATGGCTACACCTTC
once | TRBJ2-7 | TRBV5-1 | NA | CASRSQMAEQYF | TGCGCCAGCAGGAGCCAGATGGCCGAGCAGTACTTC
NA | TRBJ2-2 | TRBV19 | NA | CASSFAGAETGELFF | TGTGCCAGTAGTTTCGCGGGGGCCGAAACCGGGGAGCTGTTTTTT
NA | TRBJ2-5 | TRBV6-1 | TRBD2 | CASSASSGGIEETQYF | TGTGCCAGCAGTGCCTCTAGCGGGGGGATAGAAGAGACCCAGTACTTC
NA | TRBJ2-6 | TRBV23-1 | NA | CASSHPPHRVLIDSGANVLTF | TGCGCCAGCAGTCACCCCCCCCATAGGGTTTTAATTGACTCTGGGGCCAACGTCCTGACTTTC
once | TRBJ2-2 | TRBV3-1/TRBV3-2 | NA | CASSQDHTNTGELFF | TGTGCCAGCAGCCAAGACCACACTAACACCGGGGAGCTGTTTTTT
NA | TRBJ1-1 | TRBV3-1/TRBV3-2 | NA | CASSQKLNTEAFF | TGTGCCAGCAGCCAGAAATTGAACACTGAAGCTTTCTTT
NA | TRBJ2-1 | TRBV5-1 | NA | CASSLTLSSYNEQFF | TGCGCCAGCAGCTTGACACTGAGCTCCTACAATGAGCAGTTCTTC
NA | TRBJ1-5 | TRBV3-1/TRBV3-2 | NA | CASSQDVNQPQHF | TGTGCCAGCAGCCAAGATGTCAATCAGCCCCAGCATTTT
NA | TRBJ1-2 | TRBV9 | TRBD1 | CASSVADRRGGYTF | TGTGCCAGCAGCGTAGCGGACAGGAGAGGTGGCTACACCTTC
NA | TRBJ1-1 | TRBV18 | TRBD1 | CASSPIRGQNTEAFF | TGTGCCAGCTCACCTATAAGGGGGCAGAACACTGAAGCTTTCTTT
NA | TRBJ1-1 | TRBV10-3 | NA | CATRGTSNTEAFF | TGTGCCACACGGGGGACTTCTAACACTGAAGCTTTCTTT
NA | TRBJ1-2 | TRBV28 | NA | CASSLSGVYGYTF | TGTGCCAGCAGTTTATCAGGCGTCTATGGCTACACCTTC
NA | TRBJ1-5 | TRBV19 | TRBD1 | CASRDRDYRPPQPQHF | TGTGCCAGTAGGGACAGGGACTACCGCCCCCCTCAGCCCCAGCATTTT
NA | TRBJ1-1 | TRBV29-1 | TRBD1 | CSVSTGGNTEAFF | TGCAGCGTTAGCACAGGGGGGAACACTGAAGCTTTCTTT
once | TRBJ1-1 | TRBV28 | NA | CASSFSTATEAFF | TGTGCCAGCAGTTTTTCGACGGCCACTGAAGCTTTCTTT
NA | TRBJ1-4 | TRBV5-8 | NA | CASSSLGSLTEKLFF | TGTGCCAGCAGCTCGCTTGGTTCACTCACTGAAAAACTGTTTTTT
NA | TRBJ1-1 | TRBV12-3/TRBV12-4 | TRBD1 | CASTVDRDTEAFF | TGTGCCAGCACCGTGGACAGGGACACTGAAGCTTTCTTT
NA | TRBJ2-2 | TRBV7-9 | NA | CASSLNSNTGELFF | TGTGCCAGCAGCTTAAACAGCAACACCGGGGAGCTGTTTTTT
NA | TRBJ1-2 | TRBV10-3 | NA | CAITGVSFYGYTF | TGTGCCATCACGGGGGTATCCTTCTATGGCTACACCTTC
NA | TRBJ2-3 | TRBV5-1 | TRBD2 | CASSPGLAGGVDSTDTQYF | TGCGCCAGCAGCCCGGGACTAGCGGGGGGCGTTGATAGCACAGATACGCAGTATTTT
NA | TRBJ2-1 | TRBV5-1 | NA | CASSAGTYNEQFF | TGCGCCAGCAGCGCGGGGACCTACAATGAGCAGTTCTTC
NA | TRBJ1-6 | TRBV5-4 | NA | CASSGGRSASYNSPLHF | TGTGCCAGCAGCGGGGGCAGGTCTGCGTCCTATAATTCACCCCTCCACTTT
NA | TRBJ1-2 | TRBV19 | NA | CASVAGYGYTF | TGTGCCAGTGTGGCGGGGTATGGCTACACCTTC
NA | TRBJ2-3 | TRBV9 | NA | CASSVGSRDVGGTDTQYF | TGTGCCAGCAGCGTAGGTAGTCGGGACGTGGGGGGCACAGATACGCAGTATTTT
NA | TRBJ1-2 | TRBV4-3 | NA | CASSPPGAPSNYGYTF | TGCGCCAGCAGCCCACCAGGGGCTCCTAGTAACTATGGCTACACCTTC
NA | TRBJ1-2 | TRBV9 | TRBD1 | CASSETGAYGYTF | TGTGCCAGCAGCGAAACAGGGGCCTATGGCTACACCTTC
NA | TRBJ2-2 | TRBV7-2 | TRBD1 | CASSLARGLTGELFF | TGTGCCAGCAGCTTAGCCAGGGGGCTCACCGGGGAGCTGTTTTTT
NA | TRBJ2-1 | TRBV5-4 | NA | CASGTSDPYNEQFF | TGTGCCAGCGGGACTTCGGACCCGTACAATGAGCAGTTCTTC
NA | TRBJ2-1 | TRBV9 | NA | CASSVGAGSYNEQFF | TGTGCCAGCAGCGTAGGGGCGGGCTCCTACAATGAGCAGTTCTTC
once | TRBJ2-1 | TRBV4-1 | NA | CASRQRNTGDFDEQFF | TGCGCCAGCAGACAAAGGAACACGGGAGATTTCGATGAGCAGTTCTTC
NA | TRBJ2-7 | TRBV7-8 | TRBD2 | CASSLAEGLAYEQYF | TGTGCCAGCAGCTTAGCGGAGGGACTAGCCTACGAGCAGTACTTC
NA | TRBJ2-1 | TRBV10-3 | NA | CAVKGTPSYNEQFF | TGTGCCGTGAAGGGGACCCCCTCCTACAATGAGCAGTTCTTC
NA | TRBJ1-2 | TRBV3-1/TRBV3-2 | NA | CASSQDISTNYGYTF | TGTGCCAGCAGCCAAGATATTAGTACTAACTATGGCTACACCTTC
NA | TRBJ1-5 | TRBV6-2/TRBV6-3 | TRBD1 | CASSYSAGGRDQPQHF | TGTGCCAGCAGTTACTCGGCAGGGGGTCGCGATCAGCCCCAGCATTTT
NA | TRBJ2-1 | TRBV10-3 | TRBD1 | CAISELRGGLEQFF | TGTGCCATCAGTGAATTACGAGGGGGCCTTGAGCAGTTCTTC
NA | TRBJ1-1 | TRBV15 | NA | CATSRDIRLNTEAFF | TGTGCCACCAGCAGAGATATTAGGCTAAACACTGAAGCTTTCTTT
NA | TRBJ2-2 | TRBV4-1 | TRBD2 | CASSQSSGGAYTGELFF | TGCGCCAGCAGCCAAAGTAGCGGGGGGGCCTACACCGGGGAGCTGTTTTTT
NA | TRBJ2-5 | TRBV2 | TRBD2 | CASSDTGAGGQETQYF | TGTGCCAGCAGTGACACTGGAGCGGGGGGGCAAGAGACCCAGTACTTC
NA | TRBJ2-1 | TRBV5-1 | NA | CASSLDYSPPVF | TGCGCCAGCAGCTTGGATTACAGCCCCCCGGTCTTC
once | TRBJ1-5 | TRBV24-1 | TRBD1 | CATSARQGARLYF | TGTGCCACCAGTGCCCGACAGGGGGCGAGGTTATATTTT
NA | TRBJ1-2 | TRBV5-1 | NA | CASSWDPGSVAYYGYTF | TGCGCCAGCAGCTGGGATCCCGGATCCGTAGCTTACTATGGCTACACCTTC
NA | TRBJ1-3 | TRBV29-1 | TRBD1 | CSVEGDRGTSGNTIYF | TGCAGCGTTGAGGGGGACAGGGGGACCTCTGGAAACACCATATATTTT
NA | TRBJ2-3 | TRBV11-3 | NA | CASSLGHLSTDTQYF | TGTGCCAGCAGCTTAGGACACCTTAGCACAGATACGCAGTATTTT
NA | TRBJ2-2 | TRBV29-1 | TRBD2 | CSVVAGGRTGELFF | TGCAGCGTTGTAGCGGGGGGGCGTACCGGGGAGCTGTTTTTT